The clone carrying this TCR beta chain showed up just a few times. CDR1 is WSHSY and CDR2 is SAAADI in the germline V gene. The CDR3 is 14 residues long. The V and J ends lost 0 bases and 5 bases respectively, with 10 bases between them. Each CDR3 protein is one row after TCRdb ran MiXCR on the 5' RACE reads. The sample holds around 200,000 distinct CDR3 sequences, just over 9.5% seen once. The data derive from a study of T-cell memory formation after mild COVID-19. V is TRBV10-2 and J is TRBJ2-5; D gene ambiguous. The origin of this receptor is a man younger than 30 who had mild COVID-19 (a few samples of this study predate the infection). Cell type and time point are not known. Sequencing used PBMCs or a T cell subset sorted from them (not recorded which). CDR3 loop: CASSESKRRETQYF. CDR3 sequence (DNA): TGCGCCAGCAGTGAGTCGAAGCGACGGGAGACCCAGTACTTC.